There are a few counts of the clone carrying this T cell receptor (beta chain). This specimen belongs to a study of T cell responses to AZD1222 COVID-19 vaccine. Germline loops: CDR1 LNHDA, CDR2 SQIVND (reference sequence). The CDR3 runs to 15 residues. V was cut by 7 bases and J by 6 bases, with 20 bases left in between. Sequenced by immunoSEQ multiplex PCR; TCRdb stores in-frame clones only, minus some. The table records over 150,000 clones, approximately 92% of them present only once. The rearrangement joins TRBV19 to TRBJ2-3; D is unresolved. The TCR sequence derives from an adult in good health. The specimen was peripheral blood, collected on day 0 of AZD1222 vaccination. The CDR3 region is CASMGRNIISDTQYF. In DNA, the CDR3 is TGTGCCAGTATGGGTAGGAATATTATCTCGGATACGCAGTATTTT.